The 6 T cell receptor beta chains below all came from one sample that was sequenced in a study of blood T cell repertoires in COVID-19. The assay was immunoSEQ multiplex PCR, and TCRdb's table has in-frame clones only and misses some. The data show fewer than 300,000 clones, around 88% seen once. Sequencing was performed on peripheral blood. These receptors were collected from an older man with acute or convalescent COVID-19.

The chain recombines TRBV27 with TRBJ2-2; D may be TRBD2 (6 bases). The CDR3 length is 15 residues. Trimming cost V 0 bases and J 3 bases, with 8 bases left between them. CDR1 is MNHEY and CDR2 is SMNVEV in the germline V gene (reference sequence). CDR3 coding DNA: TGTGCCAGCAGTTTATCGGGGGGTTACACCGGGGAGCTGTTTTTT. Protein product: CASSLSGGYTGELFF.

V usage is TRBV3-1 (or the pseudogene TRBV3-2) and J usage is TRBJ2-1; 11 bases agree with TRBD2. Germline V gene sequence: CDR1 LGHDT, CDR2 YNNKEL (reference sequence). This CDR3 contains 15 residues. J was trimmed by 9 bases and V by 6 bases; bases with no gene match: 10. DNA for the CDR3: TGTGCCAGCAGACTCGGACTAGCGGGTCAATCTGAGCAGTTCTTC. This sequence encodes CASRLGLAGQSEQFF.

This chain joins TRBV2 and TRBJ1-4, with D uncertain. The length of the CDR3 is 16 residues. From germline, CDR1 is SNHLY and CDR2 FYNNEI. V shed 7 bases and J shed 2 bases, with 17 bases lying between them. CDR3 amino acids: CASIGLEKATNEKLFF. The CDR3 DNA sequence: TGTGCCAGCATAGGTCTGGAGAAAGCCACTAATGAAAAACTGTTTTTT.

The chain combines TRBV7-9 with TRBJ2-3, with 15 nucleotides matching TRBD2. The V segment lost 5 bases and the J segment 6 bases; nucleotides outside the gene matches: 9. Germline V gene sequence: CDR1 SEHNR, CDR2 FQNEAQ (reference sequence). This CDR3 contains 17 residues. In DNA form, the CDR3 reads TGTGCCAGCAGCCCCCCGGGACTAGCGGGGGGCGGGGATACGCAGTATTTT. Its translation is CASSPPGLAGGGDTQYF.

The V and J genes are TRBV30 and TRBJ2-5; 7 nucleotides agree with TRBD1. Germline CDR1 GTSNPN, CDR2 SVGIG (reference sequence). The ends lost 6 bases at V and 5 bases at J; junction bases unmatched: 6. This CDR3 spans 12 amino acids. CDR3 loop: CACDWDSETQYF. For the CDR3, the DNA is TGTGCCTGTGATTGGGACAGCGAGACCCAGTACTTC.

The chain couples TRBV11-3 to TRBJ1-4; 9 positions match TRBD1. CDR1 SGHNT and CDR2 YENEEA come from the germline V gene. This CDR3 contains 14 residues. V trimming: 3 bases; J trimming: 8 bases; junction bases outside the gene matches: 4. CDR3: CASSLWTGEEKLFF. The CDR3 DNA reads TGTGCCAGCAGCTTGTGGACAGGGGAGGAAAAACTGTTTTTT.